This entry lists 26 T cell receptor beta chains sequenced from one sample in a study of CXCR3-negative and CXCR3-positive naive CD8 T cells. 5' RACE that incorporated UMI labels was used to prepare the TRB cDNA libraries. No DNA is given; TCRdb re-called the 5' RACE reads and lists each CDR3 protein once. The listing records 150,000 or so distinct CDR3 sequences. The antigens these receptors bind are not known. Broader study findings: TRB CDR3s of CXCR3-positive naive cells were more hydrophobic than those of CXCR3-negative naive cells.

The specimen sequenced was naive CXCR3+ CD8+ T cells from blood. Subset: CD45RO-CCR7+CD27+CD95- naive CD8+ T cells expressing CXCR3 (TNR3+). The source of these receptors is a human donor in good health. Some clones in this sample may be carry-over from other donors' samples.

The chain employs TRBV7-9 and TRBJ2-7; TCRdb proposes TRBD1, but this gene call is untestable without DNA. This CDR3 has 15 amino acids. CDR1 SEHNR and CDR2 FQNEAQ come from the germline V gene (reference sequence). CDR3 sequence: CASSSGQGSSYEQYF.

The chain is built from TRBV25-1 and TRBJ2-7. This CDR3 is 11 amino acids long. Germline values: CDR1 MGHDK, CDR2 SYGVNS. The CDR3 region is CASSDGYEQYF.

This chain uses TRBV29-1 with TRBJ2-1. The germline CDR1 and CDR2 sequences are SQVTM and ANQGSEA. The CDR3 contains 14 residues. CDR3 sequence: CSVEGGSSYNEQFF.

The chain is built from TRBV14 and TRBJ2-1. This CDR3 has 14 amino acids. The V gene's germline CDR1 is SGHDN and CDR2 FVKESK. CDR3 protein: CASSQVGVYNEQFF.

The J gene is TRBJ2-5, the V gene TRBV12-3 or TRBV12-4; the TCRdb D gene call, TRBD2, has no DNA to confirm it. The CDR3 length is 15 residues. CDR3 loop: CASSLAPSGRETQYF.

The chain is built from TRBV12-5 and TRBJ1-1. Germline lookup yields CDR1 LGHNT and CDR2 FRNRAP. This CDR3 is 15 amino acids long. The CDR3: CAGGLALEANTEAFF. The full variable domain, completed using reference TRBV12-5 and TRBJ1-1, is DARVTQTPRHKVTEMGQEVTMRCQPILGHNTVFWYRQTMMQGLELLAYFRNRAPLDDSGMPKDRFSAEMPDATLATLKIQPSEPRDSAVYFCAGGLALEANTEAFFGQGTRLTVV.

The V gene is TRBV7-6, the J gene TRBJ2-7; TCRdb picks TRBD1, but there is no DNA to check that call. This CDR3 comprises 16 residues. Germline V gene data show CDR1 as SGHVS and CDR2 as FNYEAQ. CDR3 in amino acids: CASSFSGTGASYEQYF.

CDR3 sequence reads: CASSEALSGAYAGELFF. V and J are TRBV2 and TRBJ2-2. Per germline, CDR1 SNHLY and CDR2 FYNNEI. The CDR3 is 17 residues long.

The chain combines TRBV7-9 with TRBJ1-6. This CDR3 has 16 amino acids. Germline lookup yields CDR1 SEHNR and CDR2 FQNEAQ (reference sequence). CDR3 residues: CASSFTGSSYNSPLHF.

The rearrangement joins TRBV28 to TRBJ2-5; TCRdb returns TRBD1, unconfirmable since there is no DNA. CDR3 size: 15 residues. Germline CDR1 reads MDHEN; CDR2 reads SYDVKM. The CDR3: CARIGTPEYQETQYF.

This chain connects TRBV7-9 to TRBJ2-3; the D call from TCRdb, TRBD2, cannot be confirmed without DNA. The CDR3 has 17 amino acids. Germline values: CDR1 SEHNR, CDR2 FQNEAQ (reference sequence). The CDR3: CASSLASSGPSTDTQYF.

CDR3 sequence reads: CSVEEEVRDNEQFF. The chain carries TRBV29-1 and TRBJ2-1; TCRdb names TRBD1, which stays unverified in the absence of DNA. The germline gives CDR1 SQVTM, CDR2 ANQGSEA. The CDR3 extends over 14 amino acids.

The J gene is TRBJ2-6, the V gene TRBV7-6. The CDR3 consists of 15 residues. Per the germline V gene, CDR1 is SGHVS and CDR2 is FNYEAQ. CDR3 residues: CASSFLGAGANVLTF.

The chain employs TRBV28 and TRBJ1-5. CDR1 and CDR2 (germline): MDHEN, SYDVKM. This CDR3 contains 16 residues. The CDR3: CASSLFTGAPHQPQHF.

This chain uses TRBV7-9 with TRBJ1-3. Per the germline V gene, CDR1 is SEHNR and CDR2 is FQNEAQ (reference sequence). The CDR3 is 17 residues long. The CDR3 region is CASSLQTYRRPGNTIYF.

The genes are TRBV2 and TRBJ2-2; TCRdb's D call, TRBD2, is unchecked because there is no DNA. CDR3 length: 17 residues. Germline assignment: CDR1 SNHLY and CDR2 FYNNEI. The CDR3: CASNGTPGGPGTGELFF.

The chain combines TRBV14 with TRBJ1-1; no DNA is available, so the TRBD1 call from TCRdb remains unchecked. The germline V gene has CDR1 SGHDN and CDR2 FVKESK. The CDR3 has 14 residues. The CDR3 sequence: CASSQEQGYTEAFF.

V usage is TRBV28 and J usage is TRBJ1-3; TCRdb's D gene call, TRBD1, goes unchecked for lack of DNA. Germline CDR1 MDHEN, CDR2 SYDVKM. The CDR3 is 15 amino acids. The CDR3 sequence is CASRSDSTSGNTIYF.

The V gene is TRBV5-1, the J gene TRBJ1-1; TCRdb's D call of TRBD1 is untestable without DNA. The germline gives CDR1 SGHRS, CDR2 YFSETQ. The CDR3 sequence is 13 residues long. CDR3 sequence reads: CASSLPTGTEAFF. Based on the CDR3 plus reference TRBV5-1 and TRBJ1-1, the full variable domain is KAGVTQTPRYLIKTRGQQVTLSCSPISGHRSVSWYQQTPGQGLQFLFEYFSETQRNKGNFPGRFSGRQFSNSRSEMNVSTLELGDSALYLCASSLPTGTEAFFGQGTRLTVV.

This sequence joins TRBV7-6 and TRBJ2-5; with no DNA, the TCRdb D assignment of TRBD1 cannot be verified. CDR1 is SGHVS and CDR2 is FNYEAQ in the germline V gene. This CDR3 is 12 amino acids long. The CDR3 here is CASSRAGAAEYF.

The chain couples TRBV7-9 to TRBJ1-5; TCRdb selects TRBD1, and the lack of DNA leaves this call unchecked. Germline CDR1 is SEHNR and CDR2 is FQNEAQ (reference sequence). This CDR3 contains 18 residues. The CDR3 region is CASSFIGTRRLSYQPQHF.

V is TRBV6-6 and J is TRBJ2-7; the D call from TCRdb, TRBD1, cannot be confirmed without DNA. The CDR3 runs to 14 residues. Germline CDR1 is MNHNY and CDR2 is SVGAGI (reference sequence). CDR3 amino acids: CASSDRTVSYEQYF.

The genes are TRBV4-1 and TRBJ2-1; TCRdb picks TRBD1, but there is no DNA to check that call. The CDR3 sequence is 16 residues long. Germline values: CDR1 MGHRA, CDR2 YSYEKL. The CDR3 loop is CASSRVRGPSYNEQFF.

This chain links TRBV7-9 with TRBJ2-7; TCRdb returns TRBD2, unconfirmable since there is no DNA. The length of the CDR3 is 14 residues. Germline V gene lookup returns CDR1 SEHNR and CDR2 FQNEAQ (reference sequence). CDR3 protein: CASSLTGLTYEQYF.

The chain links TRBV19 to TRBJ2-7; as DNA is missing, the TRBD2 call by TCRdb cannot be tested. The germline gives CDR1 LNHDA, CDR2 SQIVND (reference sequence). CDR3 length equals 16 residues. CDR3 amino acids: CASSISTRGRNYEQYF.

The chain carries TRBV5-1 and TRBJ2-2; the TCRdb call, TRBD1, lacks DNA for checking. Germline V lookup: CDR1 SGHRS, CDR2 YFSETQ. CDR3 length equals 14 residues. The CDR3 sequence is CASGGQGSDGELFF.